These 9 T cell receptor beta chains came from one sample sequenced in a study of shared T cell receptors in the human thymus. The protocol was immunoSEQ multiplex PCR, while the TCRdb copy is restricted to in-frame clones and leaves out a portion. The sample contains under 450,000 clones, around 93% of which appear only once. Material: thymocytes. The receptor set was obtained from a human donor.

The rearrangement links TRBV11-2 to TRBJ1-5; 7 bases are a match to TRBD1. Germline V gene data show CDR1 as SGHAT and CDR2 as FQNNGV. The CDR3 has 15 amino acids. The trim removed 5 bases at V and 2 bases at J, leaving 6 bases unmatched. The CDR3 reads CASSTRDRGNQPQHF. The CDR3 DNA reads TGTGCCAGCAGCACGAGGGACAGAGGCAATCAGCCCCAGCATTTT.

The table lists this clone with a count of one. The chain recombines TRBV5-1 with TRBJ2-7; 9 nucleotides align to TRBD2. With V trimmed by 7 bases and J by 2 bases, 7 bases remained unmatched. CDR3 size: 14 residues. Germline loops: CDR1 SGHRS, CDR2 YFSETQ. Here the CDR3 DNA reads TGCGCCAGCCGCCAACTAGCGGGTCCCTACGAGCAGTACTTC. Translated, it gives CASRQLAGPYEQYF.

The chain carries TRBV13 and TRBJ2-3, with 13 bases identical to TRBD2. This CDR3 comprises 16 residues. The V segment lost 3 bases and the J segment 5 bases; nucleotides outside the gene matches: 5. Per germline, CDR1 PRHDT and CDR2 FYEKMQ (reference sequence). The CDR3 here is CASSFRTSGRQDTQYF. The DNA of the CDR3 is TGTGCCAGCAGCTTCAGGACTAGCGGGAGACAAGATACGCAGTATTTT.

This sequence joins TRBV19 and TRBJ2-5; a weak D match, TRBD2 (6 bases). Between the trimmed V and J ends, which lost 6 bases and 3 bases, there was a span of 11 bases. The CDR3 loop spans 13 amino acids. CDR1 is LNHDA, CDR2 SQIVND, per germline (reference sequence). The DNA of the CDR3 is TGTGCCAGTAGGACTAGTCTCGAAGAGACCCAGTACTTC. This sequence encodes CASRTSLEETQYF.

This clone appeared once. The chain has TRBV14 and TRBJ1-5; 10 bases match TRBD1. The length of the CDR3 is 15 residues. V trimming: 1 base; J trimming: 4 bases; junction bases outside the gene matches: 1. Per germline, CDR1 SGHDN and CDR2 FVKESK. CDR3 nucleotides: TGTGCCAGCAGCCAAGGGACAGGGGGTAATCAGCCCCAGCATTTT. Residues: CASSQGTGGNQPQHF.

The rearrangement joins TRBV28 to TRBJ1-1; no firm D call. CDR3 length: 15 amino acids. The germline gives CDR1 MDHEN, CDR2 SYDVKM. Trimming cost V 3 bases and J 7 bases, with 18 bases left between them. The chain's CDR3 is CASSFFPPRTDEAFF. CDR3 nucleotides: TGTGCCAGCAGTTTTTTTCCGCCTCGTACAGATGAAGCTTTCTTT.

This chain uses TRBV30 with TRBJ2-7; perhaps TRBD1 as D (5 bases). V lost 7 bases and J 3 bases, leaving 13 bases between the germline ends. Germline CDR1 GTSNPN, CDR2 SVGIG (reference sequence). The CDR3 has 12 amino acids. CDR3 loop: CAFDSDSYEQYF. The DNA for the CDR3 is TGTGCCTTCGACAGCGACAGCTACGAGCAGTACTTC. Full variable domain (rest looked up from reference TRBV30 and TRBJ2-7): SQTIHQWPATLVQPVGSPLSLECTVEGTSNPNLYWYRQAAGRGLQLLFYSVGIGQISSEVPQNLSASRPQDRQFILSSKKLLLSDSGFYLCAFDSDSYEQYFGPGTRLTVT.

The chain links TRBV6-1 to TRBJ1-2; no clear D. Germline V CDR1 and CDR2: MNHNS, SASEGT. Trimming cost V 8 bases and J 2 bases, with 12 bases left between them. This CDR3 region has 13 residues. CDR3 loop: CASSAGGNYGYTF. CDR3 sequence (DNA): TGTGCCAGCTCTGCTGGAGGGAACTATGGCTACACCTTC.

The chain has TRBV5-4 and TRBJ1-1, with 12 positions matching TRBD1. The length of the CDR3 is 16 residues. V gave up 1 base and J gave up 4 bases; unmatched junction bases: 5. The germline V gene encodes CDR1 SGHNT and CDR2 YYREEE (reference sequence). DNA for the CDR3: TGTGCCAGCAGCTTGAAGGGACAGGGGGCGGGCACTGAAGCTTTCTTT. As protein: CASSLKGQGAGTEAFF.